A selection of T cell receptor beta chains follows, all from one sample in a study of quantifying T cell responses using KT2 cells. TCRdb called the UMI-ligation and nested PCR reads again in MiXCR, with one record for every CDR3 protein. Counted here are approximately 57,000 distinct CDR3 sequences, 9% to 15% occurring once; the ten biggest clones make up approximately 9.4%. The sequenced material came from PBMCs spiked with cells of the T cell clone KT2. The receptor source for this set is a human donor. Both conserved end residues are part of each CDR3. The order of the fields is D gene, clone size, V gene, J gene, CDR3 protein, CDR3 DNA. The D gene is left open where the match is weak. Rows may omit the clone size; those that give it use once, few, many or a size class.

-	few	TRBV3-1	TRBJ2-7	CASSRGGNPSEQYF	TGTGCCAGCAGCCGTGGGGGGAACCCCTCCGAGCAGTACTTC
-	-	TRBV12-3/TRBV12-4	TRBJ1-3	CASGEQDSGNTIYF	TGTGCCAGCGGGGAGCAGGACTCTGGAAACACCATATATTTT
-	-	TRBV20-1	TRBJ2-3	CSARAGASTDTQYF	TGCAGTGCTAGAGCGGGGGCGAGCACAGATACGCAGTATTTT
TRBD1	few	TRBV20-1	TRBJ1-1	CSAPPPGGQGAWSTEAFF	TGCAGTGCCCCTCCTCCGGGGGGACAGGGGGCTTGGAGCACTGAAGCTTTCTTT
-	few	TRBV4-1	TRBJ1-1	CASSQKGGQSNTEAFF	TGCGCCAGCAGCCAAAAAGGCGGACAGTCGAACACTGAAGCTTTCTTT
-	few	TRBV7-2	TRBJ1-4	CASSLRGSGTEVEKLFF	TGTGCCAGCAGCCTCCGAGGGTCGGGGACGGAGGTTGAAAAACTGTTTTTT
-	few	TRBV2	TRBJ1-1	CASSADTEAFF	TGTGCCAGCAGTGCTGACACTGAAGCTTTCTTT
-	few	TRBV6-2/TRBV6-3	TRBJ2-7	CASSSRGGSGYEQYF	TGTGCCAGCAGTTCTCGTGGGGGGTCCGGCTACGAGCAGTACTTC
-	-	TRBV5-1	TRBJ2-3	CASSWGQGMIDTQYF	TGCGCCAGCAGCTGGGGGCAGGGGATGATTGATACGCAGTATTTT
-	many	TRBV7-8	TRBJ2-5	CASSPRPPREEETQYF	TGTGCCAGCAGCCCGCGACCCCCAAGGGAGGAAGAGACCCAGTACTTC
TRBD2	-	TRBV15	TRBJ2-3	CATSRGLAASTDTQYF	TGTGCCACCAGCAGGGGACTAGCGGCCAGCACAGATACGCAGTATTTT
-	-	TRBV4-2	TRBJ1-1	CASSLIVPVNTEAFF	TGTGCCAGCAGCCTTATCGTTCCGGTGAACACTGAAGCTTTCTTT
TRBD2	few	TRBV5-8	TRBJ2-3	CASSLGLAGGPSDTQYF	TGTGCCAGCAGCTTAGGACTAGCGGGGGGGCCGTCAGATACGCAGTATTTT
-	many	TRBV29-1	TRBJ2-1	CSVSPGQHNEQFF	TGCAGCGTTTCTCCGGGACAACACAATGAGCAGTTCTTC
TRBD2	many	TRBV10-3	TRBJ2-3	CAIRLAGVTDTQYF	TGTGCCATCAGGCTAGCGGGAGTAACAGATACGCAGTATTTT
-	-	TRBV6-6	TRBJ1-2	CASSYGRDLGYTF	TGTGCCAGCAGTTACGGGAGGGATTTGGGCTACACCTTC
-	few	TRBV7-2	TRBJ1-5	CASSQDGNQPQHF	TGTGCCAGCAGCCAGGACGGTAATCAGCCCCAGCATTTT
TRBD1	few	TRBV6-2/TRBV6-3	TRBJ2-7	CASSSPPGQRYEQYF	TGTGCCAGCAGTTCTCCCCCGGGACAGCGCTACGAGCAGTACTTC
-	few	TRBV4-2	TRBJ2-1	CASSQDPGAYNEQFF	TGTGCCAGCAGCCAAGATCCAGGGGCGTATAATGAGCAGTTCTTC
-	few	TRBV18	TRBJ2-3	CASSSDWGTDTQYF	TGTGCCAGCTCCTCCGATTGGGGCACAGATACGCAGTATTTT
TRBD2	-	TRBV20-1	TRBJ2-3	CSARGLADLNTDTQYF	TGCAGTGCTAGAGGACTAGCGGACTTAAACACAGATACGCAGTATTTT
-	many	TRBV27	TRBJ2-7	CASSGGGASYEQYF	TGTGCCAGCAGTGGTGGGGGGGCGTCCTACGAGCAGTACTTC
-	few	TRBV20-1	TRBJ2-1	CSARVAGEQFF	TGCAGTGCTAGGGTAGCAGGTGAGCAGTTCTTC
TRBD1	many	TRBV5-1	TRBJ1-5	CASSSGQGENQPQHF	TGCGCCAGCAGCTCGGGACAGGGGGAGAATCAGCCCCAGCATTTT
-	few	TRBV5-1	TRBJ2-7	CASSARLEWGSYEQYF	TGCGCCAGCAGCGCAAGACTCGAATGGGGGTCCTACGAGCAGTACTTC
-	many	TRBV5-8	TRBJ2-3	CASNRPLETRLDTQYF	TGTGCCAGCAACAGACCCCTGGAGACAAGATTAGATACGCAGTATTTT
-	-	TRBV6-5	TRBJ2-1	CASSSGSHNEQFF	TGTGCCAGCAGTTCGGGTAGCCACAATGAGCAGTTCTTC
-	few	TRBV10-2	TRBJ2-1	CASREPDNEQFF	TGCGCCAGCAGAGAACCAGACAATGAGCAGTTCTTC
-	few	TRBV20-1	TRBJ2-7	CSARQGGYEQYF	TGCAGTGCTAGACAGGGGGGGTACGAGCAGTACTTC
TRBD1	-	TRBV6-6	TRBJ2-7	CASTPRQGSSYEQYF	TGTGCCAGCACCCCCCGACAGGGGAGCTCCTACGAGCAGTACTTC
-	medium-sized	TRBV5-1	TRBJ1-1	CASSLGVKTEAFF	TGCGCCAGCAGCTTGGGGGTCAAGACTGAAGCTTTCTTT
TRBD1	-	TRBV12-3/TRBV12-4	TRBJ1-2	CASSHRRQGEDGYTF	TGTGCCAGCAGTCACCGGCGACAGGGGGAAGATGGCTACACCTTC
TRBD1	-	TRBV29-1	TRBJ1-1	CSVAGGLGTEAFF	TGCAGCGTCGCAGGGGGGCTGGGCACTGAAGCTTTCTTT
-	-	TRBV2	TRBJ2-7	CDSTLNGGTYEQYF	TGTGACAGCACTCTGAACGGGGGCACCTACGAGCAGTACTTC
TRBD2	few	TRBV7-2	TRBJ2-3	CASNGIAGGIDTQYF	TGTGCCAGCAACGGGATAGCGGGGGGCATAGATACGCAGTATTTT
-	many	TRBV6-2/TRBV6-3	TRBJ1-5	CASSRKQGRSFRPQHF	TGTGCCAGCAGTAGAAAACAGGGCCGGTCCTTCAGGCCCCAGCATTTT
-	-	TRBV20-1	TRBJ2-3	CSARTTLGTDTQYF	TGCAGTGCTAGAACAACCCTCGGGACAGATACGCAGTATTTT